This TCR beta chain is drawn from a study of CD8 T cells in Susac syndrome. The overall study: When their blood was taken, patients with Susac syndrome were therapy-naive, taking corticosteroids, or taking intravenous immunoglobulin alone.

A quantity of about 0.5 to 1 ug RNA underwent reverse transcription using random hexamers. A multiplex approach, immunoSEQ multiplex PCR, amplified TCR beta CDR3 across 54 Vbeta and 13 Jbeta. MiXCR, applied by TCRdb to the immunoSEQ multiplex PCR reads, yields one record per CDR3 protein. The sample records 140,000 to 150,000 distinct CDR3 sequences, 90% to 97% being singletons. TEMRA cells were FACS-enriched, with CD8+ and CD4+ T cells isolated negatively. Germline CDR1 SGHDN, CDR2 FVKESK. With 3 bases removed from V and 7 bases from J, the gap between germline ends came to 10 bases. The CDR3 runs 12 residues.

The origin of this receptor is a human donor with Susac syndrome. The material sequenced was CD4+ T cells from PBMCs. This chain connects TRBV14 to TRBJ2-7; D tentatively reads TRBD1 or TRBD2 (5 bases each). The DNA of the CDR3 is TGTGCCAGCAGCCACGGGACCTGGGAGCAGTACTTC. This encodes CASSHGTWEQYF.